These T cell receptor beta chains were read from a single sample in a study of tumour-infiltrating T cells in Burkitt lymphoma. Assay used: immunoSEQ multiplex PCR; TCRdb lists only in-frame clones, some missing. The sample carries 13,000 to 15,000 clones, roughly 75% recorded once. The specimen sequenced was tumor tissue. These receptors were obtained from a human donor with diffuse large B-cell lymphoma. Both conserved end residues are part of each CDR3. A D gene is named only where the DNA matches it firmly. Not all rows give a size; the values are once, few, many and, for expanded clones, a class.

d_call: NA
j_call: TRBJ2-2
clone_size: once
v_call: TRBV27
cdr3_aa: CASSLFSGELFF
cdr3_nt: TGTGCCAGCAGTTTATTCTCCGGGGAGCTGTTTTTT

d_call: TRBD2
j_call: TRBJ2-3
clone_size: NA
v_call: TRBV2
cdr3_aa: CASKQSAGGPGTQYF
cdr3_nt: TGTGCCAGTAAGCAGTCAGCGGGAGGGCCGGGTACGCAGTATTTT

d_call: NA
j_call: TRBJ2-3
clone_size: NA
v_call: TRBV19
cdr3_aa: CASSHRLTDTQYF
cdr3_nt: TGTGCCAGTAGCCATAGGCTCACAGATACGCAGTATTTT

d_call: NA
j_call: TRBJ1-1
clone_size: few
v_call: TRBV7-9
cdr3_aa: CASSPGHFEAFF
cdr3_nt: TGTGCCAGCAGCCCGGGGCACTTTGAAGCTTTCTTT

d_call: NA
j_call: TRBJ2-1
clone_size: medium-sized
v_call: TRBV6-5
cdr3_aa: CASSYGVEQFF
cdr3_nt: TGTGCCAGCAGTTACGGGGTTGAGCAGTTCTTC

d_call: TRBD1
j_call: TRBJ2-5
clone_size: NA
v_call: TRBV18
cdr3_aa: CASSLGTGGRETQYF
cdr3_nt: TGTGCCAGCTCGCTCGGGACAGGGGGCCGAGAGACCCAGTACTTC

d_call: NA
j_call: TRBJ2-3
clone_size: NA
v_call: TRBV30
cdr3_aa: CAWSEGSWGSTDTQYF
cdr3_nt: TGTGCCTGGAGTGAAGGTTCATGGGGTAGCACAGATACGCAGTATTTT

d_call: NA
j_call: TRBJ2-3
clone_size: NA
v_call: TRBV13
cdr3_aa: CASTPGRSTDTQYF
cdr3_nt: TGTGCCAGTACCCCGGGACGGAGCACAGATACGCAGTATTTT

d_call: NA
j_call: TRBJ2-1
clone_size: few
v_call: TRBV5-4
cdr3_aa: CASSLALGDNEQFF
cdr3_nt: TGTGCCAGCAGCTTGGCACTGGGCGACAATGAGCAGTTCTTC

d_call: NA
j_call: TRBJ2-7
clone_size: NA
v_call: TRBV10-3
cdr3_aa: CAISHTGRSYEQYF
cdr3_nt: TGTGCCATCAGTCATACAGGGAGGTCCTACGAGCAGTACTTC

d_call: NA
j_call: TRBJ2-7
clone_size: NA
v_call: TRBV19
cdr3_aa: CASSIAASSYEQYF
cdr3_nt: TGTGCCAGTAGTATAGCGGCTTCGTCCTACGAGCAGTACTTC

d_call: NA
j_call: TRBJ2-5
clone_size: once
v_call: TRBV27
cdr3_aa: CASSLRPGPQETQYF
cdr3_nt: TGTGCCAGCAGTTTACGTCCAGGGCCCCAAGAGACCCAGTACTTC

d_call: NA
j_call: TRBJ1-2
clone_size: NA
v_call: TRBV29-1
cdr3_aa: CSVSADRRDDTF
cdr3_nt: TGCAGCGTTTCTGCCGACAGACGTGACGACACCTTC

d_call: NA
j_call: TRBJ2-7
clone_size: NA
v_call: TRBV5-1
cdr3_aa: CASSLGPTYEQYF
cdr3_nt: TGCGCCAGCTCCCTTGGGCCCACCTACGAGCAGTACTTC